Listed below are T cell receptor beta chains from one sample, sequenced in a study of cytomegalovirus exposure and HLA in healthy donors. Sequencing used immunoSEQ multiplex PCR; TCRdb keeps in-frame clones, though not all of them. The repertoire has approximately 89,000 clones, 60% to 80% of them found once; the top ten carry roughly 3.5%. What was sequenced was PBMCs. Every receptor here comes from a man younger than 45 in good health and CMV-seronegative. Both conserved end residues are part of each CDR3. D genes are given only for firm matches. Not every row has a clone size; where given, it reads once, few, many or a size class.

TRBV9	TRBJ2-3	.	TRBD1	CASSVVGGQATDTQYF	TGTGCCAGCAGCGTAGTTGGGGGACAGGCTACAGATACGCAGTATTTT
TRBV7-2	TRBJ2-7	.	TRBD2	CASSLVQAGYYEQYF	TGTGCCAGCAGCTTAGTCCAAGCGGGATACTACGAGCAGTACTTC
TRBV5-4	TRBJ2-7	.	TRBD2	CASSPRSAGRPYEQYF	TGTGCCAGCAGCCCCCGGTCAGCGGGAAGACCCTACGAGCAGTACTTC
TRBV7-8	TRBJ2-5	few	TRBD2	CASSSRLAGGPDETQYF	TGTGCCAGCAGCTCGAGACTAGCGGGAGGGCCAGACGAGACCCAGTACTTC
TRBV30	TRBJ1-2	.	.	CAWSVAGGYTF	TGTGCCTGGAGTGTAGCGGGGGGCTACACCTTC
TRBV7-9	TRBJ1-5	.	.	CASSHTTGIGQPQHF	TGTGCCAGCAGCCATACCACAGGGATAGGTCAGCCCCAGCATTTT
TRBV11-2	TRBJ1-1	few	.	CASRPSSRTAYTEAFF	TGTGCCAGCAGACCCTCTTCGAGGACAGCCTACACTGAAGCTTTCTTT
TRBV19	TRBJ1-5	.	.	CASSIALGVPQHF	TGTGCCAGTAGTATAGCCCTGGGAGTGCCCCAGCATTTT
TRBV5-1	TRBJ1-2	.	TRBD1	CASRLDRDNGYTF	TGCGCCAGCAGATTGGACAGGGATAACGGCTACACCTTC
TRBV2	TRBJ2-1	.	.	CASGESSYNEQFF	TGTGCCAGCGGGGAGAGCTCCTACAATGAGCAGTTCTTC
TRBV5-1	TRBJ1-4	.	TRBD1	CASSPSPGQGYEKLFF	TGCGCCAGCAGCCCAAGTCCGGGACAGGGATATGAAAAACTGTTTTTT
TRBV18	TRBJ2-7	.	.	CASSEATDSYEQYF	TGTGCCAGCTCAGAAGCGACAGATTCCTACGAGCAGTACTTC
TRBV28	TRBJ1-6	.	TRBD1	CASTLLLGTGRFSGNSPLHF	TGTGCCAGCACCCTGCTTTTAGGGACAGGGAGATTTTCAGGAAATTCACCCCTCCACTTT
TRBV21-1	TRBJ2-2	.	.	CASSKAAVTGELFF	TGTGCCAGCAGCAAAGCGGCGGTCACCGGGGAGCTGTTTTTT
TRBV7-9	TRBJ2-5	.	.	CASSYGERETQYF	TGTGCCAGCAGCTACGGGGAGCGGGAGACCCAGTACTTC
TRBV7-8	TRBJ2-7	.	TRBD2	CASSTGRGYEQYF	TGTGCCAGCAGCACGGGGAGGGGCTACGAGCAGTACTTC
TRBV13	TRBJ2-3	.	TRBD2	CASSLVGLAGIASTDTQYF	TGTGCCAGCAGCTTAGTTGGTCTAGCGGGGATTGCTAGCACAGATACGCAGTATTTT
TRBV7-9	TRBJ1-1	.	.	CASSSTLNAEAFF	TGTGCCAGCAGTTCCACTCTGAACGCTGAAGCTTTCTTT
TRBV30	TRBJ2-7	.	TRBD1	CAWGTGVYEQYF	TGTGCCTGGGGGACAGGGGTCTACGAGCAGTACTTC
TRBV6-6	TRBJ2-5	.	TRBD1	CASSPTPGQGKETQYF	TGTGCCAGCAGCCCAACGCCCGGACAGGGGAAAGAGACCCAGTACTTC
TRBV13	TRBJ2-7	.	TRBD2	CASSGGTSGPYEQYF	TGTGCCAGCAGCGGGGGGACTAGCGGGCCGTACGAGCAGTACTTC
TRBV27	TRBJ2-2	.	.	CASRETGDTGELFF	TGTGCCAGCAGGGAGACAGGCGACACCGGGGAGCTGTTTTTT
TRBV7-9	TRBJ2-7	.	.	CSSNPTGAYEQYF	TGTTCCAGCAACCCGACGGGAGCCTACGAGCAGTACTTC
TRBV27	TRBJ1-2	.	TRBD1	CASRARTGNNYGYTF	TGTGCCAGCAGAGCCCGGACAGGGAATAACTATGGCTACACCTTC
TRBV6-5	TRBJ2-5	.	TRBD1	CASSDRVNRETQYF	TGTGCCAGCAGCGACAGGGTAAATCGAGAGACCCAGTACTTC
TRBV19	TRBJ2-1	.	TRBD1	CASSQGATPYNEQFF	TGTGCCAGTAGTCAGGGGGCAACTCCATACAATGAGCAGTTCTTC
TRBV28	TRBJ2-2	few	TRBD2	CASNTPRLAGQTGELFF	TGTGCCAGCAACACTCCTCGACTAGCGGGTCAGACCGGGGAGCTGTTTTTT
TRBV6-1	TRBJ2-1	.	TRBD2	CASSVTGRAPYNEQFF	TGTGCCAGCAGTGTTACCGGGAGGGCCCCCTACAATGAGCAGTTCTTC
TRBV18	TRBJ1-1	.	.	CASSPDGTLTEAFF	TGTGCCAGCTCACCAGACGGGACACTCACTGAAGCTTTCTTT
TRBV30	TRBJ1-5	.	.	CAWSVPRQDQPQHF	TGTGCCTGGAGTGTACCCAGGCAGGATCAGCCCCAGCATTTT
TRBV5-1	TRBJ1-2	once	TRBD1	CASSWGQAGLPYGYTF	TGCGCCAGCAGCTGGGGACAGGCGGGTCTCCCCTATGGCTACACCTTC
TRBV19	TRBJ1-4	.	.	CASSPTAAKATNEKLFF	TGTGCCAGTAGTCCGACAGCAGCAAAAGCAACTAATGAAAAACTGTTTTTT
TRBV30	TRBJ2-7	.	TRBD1	CAWSGQGAGEQYF	TGTGCCTGGAGTGGACAGGGGGCGGGGGAGCAGTACTTC
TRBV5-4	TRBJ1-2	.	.	CASSGGGANYGYTF	TGTGCCAGCTCGGGGGGGGGTGCTAACTATGGCTACACCTTC
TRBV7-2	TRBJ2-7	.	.	CASTSSLDHGSYEQYF	TGTGCCAGCACCTCTTCGCTCGATCACGGCTCCTACGAGCAGTACTTC
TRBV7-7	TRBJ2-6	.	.	CASSLEQLNVLTF	TGTGCCAGCAGCTTAGAACAGCTCAACGTCCTGACTTTC
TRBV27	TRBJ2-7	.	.	CASSLSESSYEQYF	TGTGCCAGCAGTTTATCGGAGAGCTCCTACGAGCAGTACTTC
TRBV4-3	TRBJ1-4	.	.	CASSLDFWGGEKLFF	TGCGCCAGCAGCCTAGACTTTTGGGGGGGTGAAAAACTGTTTTTT
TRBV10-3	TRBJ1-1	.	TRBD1	CAIRGQGNTEAFF	TGTGCCATCAGGGGACAGGGGAACACTGAAGCTTTCTTT
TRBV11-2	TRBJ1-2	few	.	CASSLAPIQGSDYGYTF	TGTGCCAGCAGCTTAGCTCCCATCCAGGGGTCAGACTATGGCTACACCTTC
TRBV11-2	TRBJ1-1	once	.	CASSLDRQGTEAFF	TGTGCCAGCAGCTTAGATCGGCAGGGAACCGAAGCTTTCTTT
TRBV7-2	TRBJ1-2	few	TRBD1	CASSSRQGATNYGYTF	TGTGCCAGCAGCTCTAGACAGGGGGCTACTAACTATGGCTACACCTTC